Listed here are 17 T cell receptor beta chains from one sample, sequenced in a study of blood T cell repertoires in COVID-19. The protocol was immunoSEQ multiplex PCR, while the TCRdb copy is restricted to in-frame clones and leaves out a portion. The sample has around 25,000 clones, roughly 79% seen once; the top ten hold under 8%. Input material: peripheral blood. Receptors originate from a man in his sixties or seventies with acute or convalescent COVID-19.

The CDR3 loop is CASSGGLAMGDTQYF. DNA for the CDR3: TGTGCCAGCAGCGGGGGACTAGCCATGGGAGATACGCAGTATTTT. The chain employs TRBV5-8 and TRBJ2-3, with 9 positions matching TRBD2. Germline CDR1 is SGHTS and CDR2 is YDEGEE. Losses at the gene ends were 4 bases for V and 5 bases for J; bases not matched to a gene: 8. CDR3 length: 15 amino acids.

CDR3 sequence: CARSLVLGQCMNTEAFF. As DNA, the CDR3 is TGTGCCAGAAGCTTGGTCCTTGGACAGTGTATGAACACTGAAGCTTTCTTT. This chain links TRBV5-3 with TRBJ1-1; D possibly corresponds to TRBD1 (6 bases). TRBV5-3 falls under the ORF class, with uncertain function. CDR3 length equals 17 residues. The V end was cut by 0 bases, the J end by 0 bases, with 15 bases between.

This chain uses TRBV27 with TRBJ1-6; the match to TRBD1 covers 9 bases. After removal of 2 bases from V and 7 bases from J, the junction contained 6 bases not matched to a gene. The CDR3 sequence is 16 residues long. The germline V gene has CDR1 MNHEY and CDR2 SMNVEV (reference sequence). As DNA, the CDR3 is TGTGCCAGCAGTTTAATTAGTACAGGGGGCAATTCACCCCTCCACTTT. As protein: CASSLISTGGNSPLHF.

The chain joins TRBV28 to TRBJ2-1, with TRBD1 as a possible D gene (6 bases). CDR1 is MDHEN and CDR2 is SYDVKM in the germline V gene. The CDR3 sequence is 14 residues long. Trimming removed 6 bases at V and 2 bases at J, with 11 bases between. CDR3 sequence (DNA): TGTGCCAGCAGAGAAGGGGGTACCTACAATGAGCAGTTCTTC. Translated, it gives CASREGGTYNEQFF.

The chain carries TRBV7-2 and TRBJ2-1; 8 positions match TRBD2. The CDR3 is made up of 13 amino acids. Trimming removed 5 bases from V and 9 bases from J; junction bases left unmatched: 6. CDR1 SGHTA and CDR2 FQGNSA come from the germline V gene. As DNA, the CDR3 is TGTGCCAGCAGCGGACACCTAGCGGGTGAGCAGTTCTTC. Amino acid sequence: CASSGHLAGEQFF.

The chain uses TRBV2 and TRBJ1-5; possibly TRBD1 for D (5 bases). Germline lookup yields CDR1 SNHLY and CDR2 FYNNEI. The length of the CDR3 is 13 residues. Trimming left V 2 bases short and J 5 bases short, with 7 bases between. This chain's CDR3 is CASSESGHQPQHF. The CDR3 DNA follows: TGTGCCAGCAGTGAATCAGGGCATCAGCCCCAGCATTTT.

V usage is TRBV5-5 and J usage is TRBJ1-5; 7 bases match TRBD1. V shed 5 bases and J 0 bases; nucleotides not matched to a gene: 8. The CDR3 extends over 16 amino acids. The germline V gene encodes CDR1 SGHKS and CDR2 YYEKEE (reference sequence). Here the CDR3 DNA reads TGTGCCAGCAGGCCCGGGACAGATCTTAGCAATCAGCCCCAGCATTTT. The encoded protein is CASRPGTDLSNQPQHF.

The chain has TRBV5-6 and TRBJ1-3, with D perhaps TRBD1 (5 bases). Trimming stripped 0 bases from V and 0 bases from J, with 13 bases between. This CDR3 region has 17 residues. CDR1 and CDR2 (germline): SGHDT, YYEEEE. This chain's CDR3 is CASSLVAGRTSGNTIYF. Here the CDR3 DNA reads TGTGCCAGCAGCTTGGTTGCGGGACGGACCTCTGGAAACACCATATATTTT.

The chain combines TRBV7-9 with TRBJ1-1; D remains unclear. Per germline, CDR1 SEHNR and CDR2 FQNEAQ (reference sequence). The CDR3 spans 14 residues. The germline V and J ends were trimmed by 2 bases and 5 bases, with 12 bases remaining between them. The CDR3 protein is CASSLRDRGTEAFF. The CDR3 DNA reads as TGTGCCAGCAGCTTAAGGGATCGGGGAACTGAAGCTTTCTTT.

This clone was seen a single time. This chain uses TRBV19 with TRBJ1-1, with D tentatively TRBD1 (5 bases). Germline values: CDR1 LNHDA, CDR2 SQIVND (reference sequence). The CDR3 loop spans 13 amino acids. V dropped 7 bases and J dropped 4 bases, with 13 bases sitting between them. Here the CDR3 reads CASKGQGGTEAFF. The DNA of the CDR3 is TGTGCCAGTAAAGGGCAGGGAGGCACTGAAGCTTTCTTT.

The V call is TRBV6-5, the J call TRBJ2-2; 8 positions match TRBD1. V gave up 8 bases and J gave up 2 bases; unmatched junction bases: 7. The CDR3 runs 15 residues. Per the germline V gene, CDR1 is MNHEY and CDR2 is SVGAGI. The CDR3 DNA reads as TGTGCCAGCCAGGGGGCCGGCAAAAACACCGGGGAGCTGTTTTTT. Translating gives CASQGAGKNTGELFF.

The CDR3 region has the DNA TGTGCCAGCAGACGGGACAGCTCTGGAAACACCATATATTTT. Protein product: CASRRDSSGNTIYF. The chain carries TRBV6-6 and TRBJ1-3; 7 bases line up with TRBD1. The V and J ends lost 6 bases and 0 bases, in that order; junction bases with no gene match: 2. CDR3 length equals 14 residues. The germline V gene has CDR1 MNHNY and CDR2 SVGAGI (reference sequence).

In nucleotides, the CDR3 is TGTGCCAGTACTGCAGGGTACACAGATACGCAGTATTTT. It is translated as CASTAGYTDTQYF. J is TRBJ2-3 and V is TRBV19; TRBD1 might be the D (5 bases). Germline CDR1 LNHDA, CDR2 SQIVND (reference sequence). The CDR3 runs to 13 residues. Trimming removed 7 bases from V and 2 bases from J, with 10 bases in between.

The J gene is TRBJ2-1, the V gene TRBV18; 10 bases are shared with TRBD2. The CDR3 loop spans 18 amino acids. CDR1 and CDR2 from the germline V gene are KGHSH and LQKENI. V was clipped by 2 bases and J by 0 bases; unmatched bases: 7. The CDR3 loop reads CASSPRVAGGSSYNEQFF. In DNA, the CDR3 is TGTGCCAGCTCACCAAGGGTAGCGGGAGGCTCCTCCTACAATGAGCAGTTCTTC.

The chain employs TRBV5-6 and TRBJ2-2; maybe TRBD1 (6 bases). Germline assignment: CDR1 SGHDT and CDR2 YYEEEE. This CDR3 comprises 15 residues. Trimming removed 3 bases at V and 1 base at J, with 10 bases between. This chain's CDR3 is CASSSTGQNTGELFF. CDR3 in DNA: TGTGCCAGCAGCTCTACAGGGCAGAACACCGGGGAGCTGTTTTTT.

This chain connects TRBV19 to TRBJ2-2; the match to TRBD2 covers 14 bases. J gave up 7 bases and V 11 bases, and 9 bases lay outside the gene matches. Germline V gene data show CDR1 as LNHDA and CDR2 as SQIVND (reference sequence). CDR3 length: 15 amino acids. CDR3 nucleotide sequence: TGTGCCTGCCGACTAGCGGGAGGGCCTCACGGGGAGCTGTTTTTT. Its translation is CACRLAGGPHGELFF.

This clone was detected once. The rearrangement joins TRBV15 to TRBJ2-6; the D is unclear. Trimming shortened V by 3 bases and J by 0 bases, and 6 bases separated the two germline ends. The CDR3 length is 15 residues. Germline V gene lookup returns CDR1 LNHNV and CDR2 YYDKDF (reference sequence). The CDR3 sequence is CATSRLSSGANVLTF. The CDR3, as DNA: TGTGCCACCAGCAGGCTAAGCTCTGGGGCCAACGTCCTGACTTTC.